This entry lists 32 T cell receptor beta chains sequenced from one sample in a study of T-cell reconstitution after alpha-beta-depleted transplantation in children. Antigen specificity for these receptors is unknown. A TCRbeta library incorporating unique molecular identifiers was prepared. In TCRdb, the PCR reads were re-called with MiXCR into one record per CDR3 protein. The repertoire holds about 300,000 distinct CDR3 sequences, with approximately 7.3% as singletons. Findings and caveats of the study: Newly produced T cells mostly provided counts and TCRbeta diversity after one year, as hyperexpanded clones declined.

The sample in question was peripheral blood, obtained 360 days after TCRalphabeta/CD19-depleted stem cell transplant. Receptor source: a female patient under 10 years old who had a stem cell transplant for Fanconi anemia, so the T cells may come from the graft donor.

This clonotype was counted between two and nine times. The chain employs TRBV7-6 and TRBJ2-7; D uncertain. Trimming pared 5 bases from V and 6 bases from J, leaving 14 bases between. The CDR3 has 13 amino acids. CDR1 and CDR2 (germline): SGHVS, FNYEAQ. The DNA of the CDR3 is TGTGCCAGCAGCATGGGCCCTTACGGCGAGCAGTACTTC. Protein sequence: CASSMGPYGEQYF.

V and J are TRBV5-4 and TRBJ2-3; 7 bases agree with TRBD1. V gave up 3 bases and J gave up 2 bases; unmatched junction bases: 9. CDR1 is SGHNT, CDR2 YYREEE, per germline (reference sequence). This CDR3 comprises 16 residues. The CDR3 loop is CASSSGQAHHTDTQYF. CDR3 DNA sequence: TGTGCCAGCAGCTCTGGACAGGCGCATCACACAGATACGCAGTATTTT.

The chain employs TRBV28 and TRBJ2-3, with a possible D match to TRBD2 (6 bases). CDR3 length: 15 amino acids. Trimming removed 3 bases from V and 2 bases from J, with 12 bases in between. Germline V gene lookup returns CDR1 MDHEN and CDR2 SYDVKM. The chain's CDR3 is CASSLEGSPTDTQYF. As DNA, the CDR3 is TGTGCCAGCAGTTTGGAGGGTAGTCCCACAGATACGCAGTATTTT.

This clonotype was detected ten times or more. This likely comes from a read error, as the CDR3 has no conserved phenylalanine or tryptophan at its end. V is TRBV10-3 and J is TRBJ2-3; TRBD2 matches at 9 bases. This CDR3 contains 16 residues. Unmatched junction bases numbered 8, after V lost 5 bases and J lost 2 bases. Germline lookup yields CDR1 ENHRY and CDR2 SYGVKD. Here the CDR3 DNA reads TGTGCCATCAGTCCCTTTGTAGCGGGAGCCACAGATACGCAGTATCTT. Amino acids: CAISPFVAGATDTQYL.

This clonotype was observed a handful of times. The genes are TRBV21-1 and TRBJ1-4; the table names TRBD1, a call not compared with the DNA. TRBV21-1 is recorded as a pseudogene. This CDR3 spans 15 amino acids. The CDR3, as DNA: TGTGCCAGCAATGCCATGAGACAGGAAAATGAAAAACTGTTTTTT. Translation: CASNAMRQENEKLFF.

This clonotype was counted at least ten times. The gene calls are TRBV6-1 and TRBJ1-6; the D gene is possibly TRBD1 (6 bases). Germline CDR1 and CDR2: MNHNS and SASEGT. Trimming removed 6 bases from V and 7 bases from J, with 16 bases in between. The CDR3 extends over 15 amino acids. The CDR3: CASSRGQTTNSPLHF. CDR3 bases: TGTGCCAGCAGCCGAGGACAGACAACGAATTCACCCCTCCACTTT.

This clonotype has a handful of counts. The chain couples TRBV20-1 to TRBJ2-1; D may be TRBD2 (6 bases). Germline V gene lookup returns CDR1 DFQATT and CDR2 SNEGSKA (reference sequence). This CDR3 is 18 amino acids long. V was clipped by 1 base and J by 5 bases, with 24 bases between them. Here the CDR3 DNA reads TGCAGTGCTAGAGGAATATCCGCCGAATATGGAGGGGACAATGAGCAGTTCTTC. Protein: CSARGISAEYGGDNEQFF.

This clonotype showed up just a few times. V usage is TRBV7-8 and J usage is TRBJ2-7; possibly TRBD2 for D (5 bases). The length of the CDR3 is 15 residues. The germline V gene has CDR1 SGHVS and CDR2 FQNEAQ. The V end was cut by 2 bases, the J end by 6 bases, with 17 bases between. The CDR3 bases are TGTGCCAGCAGCTTACCGGCGGGTCTGAAGTCCGAGCAGTACTTC. This translates into CASSLPAGLKSEQYF.

Ten or more counts support this clonotype. The rearrangement uses TRBV29-1 and TRBJ2-3, with 10 bases lining up with TRBD2. Germline V lookup: CDR1 SQVTM, CDR2 ANQGSEA. J gave up 4 bases and V 4 bases, and 8 bases lay outside the gene matches. The CDR3 is 15 amino acids. The CDR3 sequence is CSVVKGLAVPDTQYF. DNA of the CDR3: TGCAGCGTTGTAAAAGGACTAGCGGTCCCAGATACGCAGTATTTT.

V and J are TRBV6-2 or TRBV6-3 and TRBJ1-5; no reliable D call. The germline CDR1 and CDR2 sequences are MNHEY and SVGEGT. V gave up 0 bases and J gave up 7 bases, with 4 bases separating them. The CDR3 loop spans 12 amino acids. The CDR3 spells CASSYSYQPQHF. As DNA, the CDR3 is TGTGCCAGCAGTTACTCCTACCAGCCCCAGCATTTT.

This clonotype showed up many times. J is TRBJ2-7 and V is TRBV6-5; 10 nucleotides agree with TRBD1. This CDR3 has 14 amino acids. J lost 3 bases, V lost 6 bases, and 5 bases had no gene match. CDR1 and CDR2 (germline): MNHEY, SVGAGI. CDR3 coding DNA: TGTGCCAGCAGGACAGGGGGCGCGAACTACGAGCAGTACTTC. Its translation: CASRTGGANYEQYF.

This clonotype was recorded at least ten times. V is TRBV18 and J is TRBJ2-7, with 7 bases that match TRBD2. The CDR3 has 13 amino acids. Germline lookup yields CDR1 KGHSH and CDR2 LQKENI. V lost 2 bases to trimming and J lost 8 bases; unmatched junction nucleotides: 6. DNA for the CDR3: TGTGCCAGCTCACCAGGGGAGGGAGAAAAGCAGTACTTC. It translates to CASSPGEGEKQYF.

V is TRBV15 and J is TRBJ2-7; possibly TRBD1 for D (6 bases). This CDR3 is 15 amino acids long. Looked up from germline, CDR1 is LNHNV and CDR2 is YYDKDF (reference sequence). Trimming stripped 2 bases from V and 1 base from J, with 12 bases between. The CDR3 spells CATSRSLQGSYEQYF. CDR3 bases: TGTGCCACCAGCAGATCGCTACAGGGTTCCTACGAGCAGTACTTC.

The V call is TRBV10-2, the J call TRBJ1-5, with TRBD1 matching 10 bases. Per the germline V gene, CDR1 is WSHSY and CDR2 is SAAADI. The CDR3 covers 14 residues. The V gene end was trimmed by 4 bases and the J gene end by 7 bases; junction bases not matched to a gene: 4. CDR3 nucleotide sequence: TGCGCCAGCAGTGGGACAGGGGGGGGACAGCCCCAGCATTTT. As protein: CASSGTGGGQPQHF.

This clonotype has only a few counts. The chain is built from TRBV5-1 and TRBJ1-5, with D possibly being TRBD1 (5 bases). Germline V gene sequence: CDR1 SGHRS, CDR2 YFSETQ. The V gene lost 3 bases and the J gene lost 5 bases, with 15 bases spanning the gap. This CDR3 contains 15 residues. The CDR3 nucleotides are TGCGCCAGCAGCTGGGGGAGTGGGTTCGATCAGCCCCAGCATTTT. Its protein is CASSWGSGFDQPQHF.

This clonotype was counted many times. The chain uses TRBV9 and TRBJ2-2, with D possibly being TRBD1 or TRBD2 (6 bases each). This CDR3 has 15 residues. In germline, CDR1 is SGDLS, CDR2 YYNGEE. V was cut by 1 base and J by 2 bases, with 9 bases left in between. The CDR3 is CASSVTGGNTGELFF. CDR3 DNA: TGTGCCAGCAGCGTAACCGGGGGCAACACCGGGGAGCTGTTTTTT.

This clonotype has at least ten counts. This rearrangement joins TRBV5-1 to TRBJ2-5; D is ambiguous. The germline V and J ends were trimmed by 0 bases and 2 bases, with 8 bases remaining between them. This CDR3 comprises 14 residues. CDR1 is SGHRS, CDR2 YFSETQ, per germline. The CDR3 nucleotides read TGCGCCAGCAGCTTGGGAGGCGTACAAGAGACCCAGTACTTC. It is translated as CASSLGGVQETQYF.

This clonotype came up many times. The chain recombines TRBV29-1 with TRBJ2-3; D is perhaps TRBD1 (6 bases). The germline V gene encodes CDR1 SQVTM and CDR2 ANQGSEA. This CDR3 has 13 amino acids. V was cut by 4 bases and J by 0 bases, with 8 bases left in between. The CDR3 here is CSVARGSTDTQYF. In DNA form, the CDR3 reads TGCAGCGTTGCCAGGGGAAGCACAGATACGCAGTATTTT.

The rearrangement uses TRBV5-1 and TRBJ2-2; 11 bases match TRBD2. This CDR3 spans 16 amino acids. Germline lookup yields CDR1 SGHRS and CDR2 YFSETQ. With V trimmed by 1 base and J by 5 bases, 4 bases remained unmatched. Here the CDR3 reads CASSLLAGGGTGELFF. The CDR3 DNA reads TGCGCCAGCAGCTTGCTAGCGGGAGGCGGGACCGGGGAGCTGTTTTTT.

The table lists this clonotype with many counts. The CDR3 coding sequence is TGTGCCACCAGCAGTGAGAGGTCCTACGAGCAGTACTTC. Amino acids: CATSSERSYEQYF. The chain combines TRBV15 with TRBJ2-7; the D is unclear. The CDR3 has 13 amino acids. Trimming left V 3 bases short and J 1 base short, with 7 bases between. Germline V gene data show CDR1 as LNHNV and CDR2 as YYDKDF (reference sequence).

This clonotype was counted at least ten times. This chain joins TRBV12-3 or TRBV12-4 and TRBJ2-1; D might be TRBD2 (7 bases). V lost 6 bases and J 8 bases, leaving 20 bases between the germline ends. The CDR3 covers 15 residues. CDR3 nucleotide sequence: TGTGCCAGCAGCAGTTCCGGGGGGCAAATCCATGAGCAGTTCTTC. Translating it yields CASSSSGGQIHEQFF.

The chain joins TRBV5-6 to TRBJ1-2, with TRBD1 identical over 11 bases. With 0 bases clipped from V and 4 bases from J, the junction kept 2 bases outside the gene matches. Per the germline V gene, CDR1 is SGHDT and CDR2 is YYEEEE. This CDR3 spans 15 amino acids. The CDR3 DNA reads as TGTGCCAGCAGCTTGGCCGGGACAGGGGGCTATGGCTACACCTTC. It codes for CASSLAGTGGYGYTF.

This clonotype has only a few counts. This chain uses TRBV24-1 with TRBJ1-5; D unresolved. The CDR3 loop spans 15 amino acids. From germline, CDR1 is KGHDR and CDR2 SFDVKD. The germline V and J ends were trimmed by 1 base and 0 bases, with 6 bases remaining between them. Written as DNA, the CDR3 is TGTGCCACCAGTGATTTTGGTTATAGCAATCAGCCCCAGCATTTT. Its protein product is CATSDFGYSNQPQHF.

This clonotype appeared many times. The CDR3 coding sequence is TGCAGTGCTAGAGATTCCGGGACAGGGCCTCTCGAGCAGTACTTC. It translates to CSARDSGTGPLEQYF. The V call is TRBV20-1, the J call TRBJ2-7; TRBD1 agrees at 9 bases. Trimming took 0 bases from V and 6 from J; bases not matched to a gene: 9. This CDR3 spans 15 amino acids. Germline V gene lookup returns CDR1 DFQATT and CDR2 SNEGSKA (reference sequence).

This clonotype was recorded a few times. V gene TRBV7-3 combines with J gene TRBJ1-2, with no clear D. Germline CDR1 SGHTA, CDR2 FQGTGA. CDR3 length: 15 amino acids. Trimming left V 6 bases short and J 1 base short, with 15 bases between. In DNA, the CDR3 is TGTGCCAGCAGTCCGGAATTCGGGATTAACTATGGCTACACCTTC. Residues: CASSPEFGINYGYTF.

This clonotype was recorded many times. V and J are TRBV25-1 and TRBJ2-1; D is undetermined. The V and J ends lost 4 bases and 0 bases respectively, with 19 bases between them. The germline gives CDR1 MGHDK, CDR2 SYGVNS. The CDR3 has 18 amino acids. The CDR3 DNA reads TGTGCCAGCAGTGCTACACGTTGGCGTCAGAGCTCCTACAATGAGCAGTTCTTC. Translation gives CASSATRWRQSSYNEQFF. Drawing the rest from reference TRBV25-1 and TRBJ2-1, the complete variable domain is EADIYQTPRYLVIGTGKKITLECSQTMGHDKMYWYQQDPGMELHLIHYSYGVNSTEKGDLSSESTVSRIRTEHFPLTLESARPSHTSQYLCASSATRWRQSSYNEQFFGPGTRLTVL.

The V and J genes are TRBV12-3 or TRBV12-4 and TRBJ2-7, with 11 bases aligning to TRBD1. There are 15 residues in the CDR3. The V and J ends lost 3 bases and 3 bases, in that order; junction bases with no gene match: 4. Here the CDR3 DNA reads TGTGCCAGCAGTTTTGGGGACAGGGGGAGCTACGAGCAGTACTTC. It encodes CASSFGDRGSYEQYF.

This clonotype was seen more than once but under ten times. The chain has TRBV20-1 and TRBJ2-7; TRBD2 matches at 8 bases. Trimming cost V 1 base and J 7 bases; bases outside gene matches: 21. Per the germline V gene, CDR1 is DFQATT and CDR2 is SNEGSKA (reference sequence). The CDR3 loop spans 18 amino acids. The CDR3 bases are TGCAGTGCTAGAGGAATTCTTACTAGCGGCCCATCCTTGGGTGAGCAGTACGTC. Translated, it gives CSARGILTSGPSLGEQYV.

The V and J genes are TRBV27 and TRBJ1-2; D possibly corresponds to TRBD1 (5 bases). The CDR3 totals 15 residues. In germline, CDR1 is MNHEY, CDR2 SMNVEV (reference sequence). V was cut by 5 bases and J by 4 bases, with 17 bases left in between. The CDR3 loop reads CASSPIGAGLYGYTF. DNA of the CDR3: TGTGCCAGCAGTCCAATTGGGGCAGGTCTCTATGGCTACACCTTC.

CDR3 bases: TGTGCCATCAGTGCTGTCTTGCCTTTAGGAGTCACTGAAGCTTTCTTT. Protein sequence: CAISAVLPLGVTEAFF. The chain joins TRBV10-3 to TRBJ1-1; no firm D call. Germline CDR1 and CDR2: ENHRY and SYGVKD. V lost 4 bases and J lost 4, with 19 bases in between. CDR3 length: 16 amino acids.

In this sample, this clonotype turned up many times. This rearrangement joins TRBV20-1 to TRBJ2-5; D perhaps matches TRBD2 (5 bases). Trimming removed 1 base at V and 1 base at J, with 13 bases between. CDR3 length equals 15 residues. Germline V CDR1 and CDR2: DFQATT, SNEGSKA (reference sequence). Written as DNA, the CDR3 is TGCAGTGCTAGAGGGGCTATAGCGAGCCAAGAGACCCAGTACTTC. Its protein is CSARGAIASQETQYF.

A note on this clonotype: A much larger clone sits a single nucleotide away, making a read error possible. J is TRBJ1-2 and V is TRBV30; no clear D. The CDR3 runs 15 residues. Germline lookup yields CDR1 GTSNPN and CDR2 SVGIG (reference sequence). Trimming removed 3 bases from V and 4 bases from J, with 18 bases in between. CDR3 region: CAWSKAIRTFYGYTF. The CDR3 DNA sequence: TGTGCCTGGAGCAAAGCCATCAGAACCTTCTATGGCTACACCTTC.